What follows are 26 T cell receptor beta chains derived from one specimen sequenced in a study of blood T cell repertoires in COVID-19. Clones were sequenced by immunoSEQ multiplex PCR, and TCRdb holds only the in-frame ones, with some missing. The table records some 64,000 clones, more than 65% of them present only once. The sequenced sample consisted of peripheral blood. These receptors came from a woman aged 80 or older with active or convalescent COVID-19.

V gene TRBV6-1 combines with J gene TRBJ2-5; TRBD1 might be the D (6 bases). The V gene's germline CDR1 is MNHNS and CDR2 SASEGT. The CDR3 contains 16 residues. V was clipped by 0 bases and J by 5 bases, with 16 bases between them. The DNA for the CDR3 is TGTGCCAGCAGTGAAGCGTTTGTACAGGGCGGCGAGACCCAGTACTTC. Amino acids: CASSEAFVQGGETQYF.

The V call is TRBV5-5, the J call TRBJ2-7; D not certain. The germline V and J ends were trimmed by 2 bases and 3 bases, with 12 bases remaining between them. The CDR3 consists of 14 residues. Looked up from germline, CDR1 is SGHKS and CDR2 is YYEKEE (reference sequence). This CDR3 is CASSFQSTFYEQYF. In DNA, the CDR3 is TGTGCCAGCAGCTTCCAGTCCACCTTCTACGAGCAGTACTTC. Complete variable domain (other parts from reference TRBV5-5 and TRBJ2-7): DAGVTQSPTHLIKTRGQQVTLRCSPISGHKSVSWYQQVLGQGPQFIFQYYEKEERGRGNFPDRFSARQFPNYSSELNVNALLLGDSALYLCASSFQSTFYEQYFGPGTRLTVT.

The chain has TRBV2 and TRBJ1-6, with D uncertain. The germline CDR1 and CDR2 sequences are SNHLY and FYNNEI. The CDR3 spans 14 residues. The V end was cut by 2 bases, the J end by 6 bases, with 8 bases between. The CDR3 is CASSENRANSPLHF. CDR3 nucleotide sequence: TGTGCCAGCAGTGAAAACAGAGCTAATTCACCCCTCCACTTT.

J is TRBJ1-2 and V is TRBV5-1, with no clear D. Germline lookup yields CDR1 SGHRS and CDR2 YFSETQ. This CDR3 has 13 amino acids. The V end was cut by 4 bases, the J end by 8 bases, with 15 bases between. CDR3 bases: TGCGCCAGCAGCCCTCGGGTGGGAGAAGGCTACACCTTC. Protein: CASSPRVGEGYTF.

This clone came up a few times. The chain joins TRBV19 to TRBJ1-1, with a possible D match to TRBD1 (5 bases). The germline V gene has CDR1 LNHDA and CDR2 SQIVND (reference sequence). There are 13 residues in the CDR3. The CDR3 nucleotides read TGTGCATCTTCACTCGGCAGGGCGACTGAAGCTTTCTTT. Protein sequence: CASSLGRATEAFF.

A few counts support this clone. As DNA, the CDR3 is TGTGCCAGCAGTGCGTTGACAGGGGGCGGCACTGAAGCTTTCTTT. Translating it yields CASSALTGGGTEAFF. This rearrangement joins TRBV2 to TRBJ1-1; TRBD1 aligns across 10 bases. V lost 4 bases and J lost 4; bases outside the gene matches: 6. From germline, CDR1 is SNHLY and CDR2 FYNNEI. This CDR3 is 15 amino acids long.

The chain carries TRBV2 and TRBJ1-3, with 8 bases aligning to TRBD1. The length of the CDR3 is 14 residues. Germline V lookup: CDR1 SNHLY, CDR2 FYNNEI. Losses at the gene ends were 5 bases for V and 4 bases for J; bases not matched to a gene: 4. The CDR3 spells CASSWTGSGNTIYF. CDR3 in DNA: TGTGCCAGCAGTTGGACAGGGAGCGGAAACACCATATATTTT.

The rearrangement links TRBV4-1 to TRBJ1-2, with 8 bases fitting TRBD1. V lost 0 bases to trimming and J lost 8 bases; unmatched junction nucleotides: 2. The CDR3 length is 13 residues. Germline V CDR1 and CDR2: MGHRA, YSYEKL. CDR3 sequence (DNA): TGCGCCAGCAGCCAAGATGGGGACAGGGGCTACACCTTC. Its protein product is CASSQDGDRGYTF.

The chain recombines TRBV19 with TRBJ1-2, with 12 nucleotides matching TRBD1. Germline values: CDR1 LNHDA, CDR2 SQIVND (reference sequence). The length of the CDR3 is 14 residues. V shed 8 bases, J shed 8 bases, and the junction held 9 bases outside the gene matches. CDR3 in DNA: TGTGCCAGTGAACCGGGACAGGGGGCCTGGGGCTACACCTTC. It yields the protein CASEPGQGAWGYTF. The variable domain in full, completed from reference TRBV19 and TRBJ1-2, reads DGGITQSPKYLFRKEGQNVTLSCEQNLNHDAMYWYRQDPGQGLRLIYYSQIVNDFQKGDIAEGYSVSREKKESFPLTVTSAQKNPTAFYLCASEPGQGAWGYTFGSGTRLTVV.

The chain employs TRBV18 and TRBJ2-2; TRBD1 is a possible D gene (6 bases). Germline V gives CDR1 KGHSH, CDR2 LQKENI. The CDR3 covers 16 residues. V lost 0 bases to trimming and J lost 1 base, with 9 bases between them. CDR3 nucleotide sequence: TGTGCCAGCTCACCACCCACAGGGTTGAACACCGGGGAGCTGTTTTTT. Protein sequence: CASSPPTGLNTGELFF.

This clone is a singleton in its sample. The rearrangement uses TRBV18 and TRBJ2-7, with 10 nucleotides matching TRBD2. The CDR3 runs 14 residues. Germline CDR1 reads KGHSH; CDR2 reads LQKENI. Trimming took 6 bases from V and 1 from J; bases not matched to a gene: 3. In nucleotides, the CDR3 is TGTGCCAGCTCCGGGACTAGCGAGTCCTACGAGCAGTACTTC. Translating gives CASSGTSESYEQYF.

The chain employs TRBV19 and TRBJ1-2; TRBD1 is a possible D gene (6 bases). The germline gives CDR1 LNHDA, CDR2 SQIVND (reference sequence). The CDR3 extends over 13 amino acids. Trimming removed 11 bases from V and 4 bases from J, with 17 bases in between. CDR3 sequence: CAARGGAFYGYTF. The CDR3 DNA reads TGTGCCGCCCGGGGGGGGGCGTTCTATGGCTACACCTTC.

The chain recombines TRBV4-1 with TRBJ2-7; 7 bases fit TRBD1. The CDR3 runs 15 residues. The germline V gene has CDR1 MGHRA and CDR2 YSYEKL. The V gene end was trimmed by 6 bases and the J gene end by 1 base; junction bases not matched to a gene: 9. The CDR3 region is CASSPTGQNSYEQYF. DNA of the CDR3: TGCGCCAGCAGTCCCACGGGACAGAATTCCTACGAGCAGTACTTC.

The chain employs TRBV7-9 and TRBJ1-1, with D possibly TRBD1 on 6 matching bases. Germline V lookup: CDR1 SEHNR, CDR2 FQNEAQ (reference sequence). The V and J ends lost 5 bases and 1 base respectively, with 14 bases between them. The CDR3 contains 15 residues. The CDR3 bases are TGTGCCAGCAGCCCCCAGGGGCGCGGGAACACTGAAGCTTTCTTT. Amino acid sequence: CASSPQGRGNTEAFF. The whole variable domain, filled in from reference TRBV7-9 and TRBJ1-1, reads DTGVSQNPRHKITKRGQNVTFRCDPISEHNRLYWYRQTLGQGPEFLTYFQNEAQLEKSRLLSDRFSAERPKGSFSTLEIQRTEQGDSAMYLCASSPQGRGNTEAFFGQGTRLTVV.

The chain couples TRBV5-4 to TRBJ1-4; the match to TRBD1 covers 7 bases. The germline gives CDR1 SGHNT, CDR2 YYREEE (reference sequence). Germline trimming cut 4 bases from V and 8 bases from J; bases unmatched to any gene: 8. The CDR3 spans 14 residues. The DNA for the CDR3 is TGTGCCAGCAGCCATAGACAGGGCGGCGAAAAACTGTTTTTT. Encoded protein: CASSHRQGGEKLFF.

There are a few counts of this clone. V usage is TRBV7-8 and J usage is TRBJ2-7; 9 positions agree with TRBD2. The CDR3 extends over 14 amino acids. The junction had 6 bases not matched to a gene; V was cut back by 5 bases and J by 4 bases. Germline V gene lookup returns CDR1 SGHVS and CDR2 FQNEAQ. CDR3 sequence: CASSPSGGPYEQYF. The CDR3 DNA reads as TGTGCCAGCAGCCCCAGCGGGGGGCCGTACGAGCAGTACTTC.

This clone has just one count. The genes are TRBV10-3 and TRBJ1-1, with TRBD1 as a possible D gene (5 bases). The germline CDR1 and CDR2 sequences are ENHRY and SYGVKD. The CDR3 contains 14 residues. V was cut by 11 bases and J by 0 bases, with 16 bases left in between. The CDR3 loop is CASQPTVLNTEAFF. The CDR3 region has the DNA TGTGCCTCCCAACCGACAGTTTTGAACACTGAAGCTTTCTTT.

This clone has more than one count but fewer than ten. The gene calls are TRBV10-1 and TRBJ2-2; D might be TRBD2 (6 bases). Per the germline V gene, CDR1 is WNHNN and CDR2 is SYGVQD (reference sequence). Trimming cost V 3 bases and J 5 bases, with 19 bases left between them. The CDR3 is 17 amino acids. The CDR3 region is CASSDPSGGIGTGELFF. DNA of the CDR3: TGCGCCAGCAGTGACCCCTCCGGGGGAATTGGTACCGGGGAGCTGTTTTTT.

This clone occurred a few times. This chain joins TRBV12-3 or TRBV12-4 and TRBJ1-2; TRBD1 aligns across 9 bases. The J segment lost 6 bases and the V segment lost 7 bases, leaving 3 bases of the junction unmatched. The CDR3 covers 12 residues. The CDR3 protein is CASKRTGDGYTF. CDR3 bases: TGTGCCAGCAAGAGGACAGGGGATGGCTACACCTTC.

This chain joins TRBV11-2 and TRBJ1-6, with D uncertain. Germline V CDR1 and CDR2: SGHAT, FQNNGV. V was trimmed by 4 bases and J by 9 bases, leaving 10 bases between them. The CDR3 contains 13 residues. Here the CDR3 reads CASSSFTGSPLHF. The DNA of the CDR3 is TGTGCCAGCAGCTCATTTACGGGTTCACCCCTCCACTTT.

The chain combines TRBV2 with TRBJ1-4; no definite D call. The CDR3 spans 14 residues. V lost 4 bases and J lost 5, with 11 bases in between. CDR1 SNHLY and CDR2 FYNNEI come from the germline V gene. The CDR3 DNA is TGTGCCAGCAGTGTAGGAGGTTCGAATGAAAAACTGTTTTTT. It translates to CASSVGGSNEKLFF.

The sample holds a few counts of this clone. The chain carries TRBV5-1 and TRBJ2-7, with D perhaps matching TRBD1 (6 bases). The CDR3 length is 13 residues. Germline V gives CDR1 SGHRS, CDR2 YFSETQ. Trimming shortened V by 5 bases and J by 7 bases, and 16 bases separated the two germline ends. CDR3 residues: CASRPQGSGEQYF. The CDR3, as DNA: TGCGCCAGCAGGCCACAGGGTAGTGGGGAGCAGTACTTC.

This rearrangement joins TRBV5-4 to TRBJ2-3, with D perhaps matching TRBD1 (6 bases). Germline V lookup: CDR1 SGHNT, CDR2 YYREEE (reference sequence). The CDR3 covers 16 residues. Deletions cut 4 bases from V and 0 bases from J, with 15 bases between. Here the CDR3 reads CASSPKDSSSTDTQYF. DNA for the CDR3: TGTGCCAGCAGCCCGAAGGACAGCTCTAGCACAGATACGCAGTATTTT.

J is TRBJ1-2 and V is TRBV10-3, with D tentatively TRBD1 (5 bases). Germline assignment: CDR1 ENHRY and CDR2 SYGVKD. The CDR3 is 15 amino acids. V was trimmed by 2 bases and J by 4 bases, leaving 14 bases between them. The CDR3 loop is CAISEPAPGGYGYTF. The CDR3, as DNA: TGTGCCATCAGTGAGCCTGCGCCCGGGGGCTATGGCTACACCTTC.

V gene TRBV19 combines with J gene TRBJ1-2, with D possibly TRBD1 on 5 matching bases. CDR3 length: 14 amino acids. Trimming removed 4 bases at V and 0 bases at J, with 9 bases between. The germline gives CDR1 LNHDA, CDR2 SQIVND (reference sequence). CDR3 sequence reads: CASSKTVSNYGYTF. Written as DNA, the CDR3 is TGTGCCAGTAGTAAGACAGTATCTAACTATGGCTACACCTTC. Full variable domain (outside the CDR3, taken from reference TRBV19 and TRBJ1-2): DGGITQSPKYLFRKEGQNVTLSCEQNLNHDAMYWYRQDPGQGLRLIYYSQIVNDFQKGDIAEGYSVSREKKESFPLTVTSAQKNPTAFYLCASSKTVSNYGYTFGSGTRLTVV.

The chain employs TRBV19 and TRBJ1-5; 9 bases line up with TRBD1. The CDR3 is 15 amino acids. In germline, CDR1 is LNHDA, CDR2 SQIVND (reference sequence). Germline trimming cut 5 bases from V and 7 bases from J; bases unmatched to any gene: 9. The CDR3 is CASSAPQGAWQPQHF. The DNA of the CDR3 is TGTGCCAGTAGTGCACCACAGGGGGCATGGCAGCCCCAGCATTTT.